This entry lists 21 T cell receptor beta chains sequenced from one sample in a study of T cells after yellow fever vaccination. TCRdb redid the calling of the 5' RACE reads with MiXCR, one entry per CDR3 protein. In the table there are around 400,000 distinct CDR3 sequences, 9.5% to 13% of which are singletons. The sequencing used PBMCs, collected on the day of the first yellow fever vaccination. These TCRs come from a man younger than 30 who received the YFV17D yellow fever vaccine.

This clonotype was seen a handful of times. The chain combines TRBV4-2 with TRBJ1-2; D is possibly TRBD1 (6 bases). The germline gives CDR1 LGHNA, CDR2 YNFKEQ. Trimming cost V 0 bases and J 4 bases, with 18 bases left between them. The CDR3 runs to 17 residues. The CDR3 sequence is CASSQEAQGRNPYGYTF. CDR3 in DNA: TGTGCCAGCAGCCAAGAGGCCCAGGGGCGAAACCCCTATGGCTACACCTTC.

With regard to this clonotype: This could be a read error, since a much larger clone is one nucleotide away. The chain carries TRBV5-6 and TRBJ2-2; the match to TRBD2 covers 7 bases. The length of the CDR3 is 16 residues. Germline-derived CDR1 and CDR2 are SGHDT and YYEEEE. CDR3 region: CASSFIGTTNTGKLFF. The CDR3, as DNA: TGTGCCAGCAGCTTTATCGGGACTACAAACACCGGGAAGCTGTTTTTT.

The CDR3 here is CASSLYLAGGPETQYF. The CDR3 nucleotides are TGCGCCAGCAGCTTGTACCTAGCGGGGGGGCCGGAGACCCAGTACTTC. This chain uses TRBV5-1 with TRBJ2-5, with 12 bases identical to TRBD2. The CDR3 totals 16 residues. Trimming cost V 1 base and J 5 bases; bases outside gene matches: 6. The germline V gene has CDR1 SGHRS and CDR2 YFSETQ.

This clonotype was detected only a few times. DNA for the CDR3: TGTGCCACCAGACCGCTAGCGGGGCAAGAGACCCAGTACTTC. This encodes CATRPLAGQETQYF. This sequence joins TRBV10-3 and TRBJ2-5; 9 positions match TRBD2. CDR3 size: 14 residues. The germline V gene has CDR1 ENHRY and CDR2 SYGVKD. V gave up 10 bases and J gave up 2 bases; unmatched junction bases: 8.

This CDR3 reads CSVGVRADTQYF. In DNA, the CDR3 is TGCAGCGTTGGCGTAAGAGCAGATACGCAGTATTTT. The V call is TRBV29-1, the J call TRBJ2-3; D ambiguous. The ends were cut back, 4 bases at V and 4 bases at J, with 9 bases in the middle. Germline V CDR1 and CDR2: SQVTM, ANQGSEA. The length of the CDR3 is 12 residues.

J is TRBJ1-2 and V is TRBV18; the D is unclear. V was shortened by 3 bases and J by 4 bases, with 12 bases between the two germline ends. Germline CDR1 is KGHSH and CDR2 is LQKENI. There are 14 residues in the CDR3. CDR3 DNA: TGTGCCAGCTCACCGACGGCCCCGGGCTATGGCTACACCTTC. This encodes CASSPTAPGYGYTF.

The sample holds a few counts of this clonotype. The chain recombines TRBV7-8 with TRBJ2-7; D is perhaps TRBD2 (6 bases). CDR3 size: 16 residues. Looked up from germline, CDR1 is SGHVS and CDR2 is FQNEAQ. Trimming removed 4 bases from V and 5 bases from J, with 21 bases in between. CDR3 protein: CASSSLGREGSHEQYF. The CDR3 DNA is TGTGCCAGCAGCTCCTTAGGGCGGGAAGGCTCTCACGAGCAGTACTTC.

The gene calls are TRBV5-1 and TRBJ1-1; possible D gene TRBD1, 6 bases. The germline V and J ends were trimmed by 1 base and 4 bases, with 11 bases remaining between them. The germline V gene has CDR1 SGHRS and CDR2 YFSETQ. CDR3 length: 14 amino acids. The CDR3 loop is CASSLSGVPTEAFF. The CDR3 region has the DNA TGCGCCAGCAGCTTGTCAGGGGTTCCCACTGAAGCTTTCTTT.

The V call is TRBV4-1, the J call TRBJ1-2, with D possibly TRBD1 on 6 matching bases. The V and J ends lost 0 bases and 8 bases respectively, with 13 bases between them. The CDR3 covers 14 residues. The germline V gene encodes CDR1 MGHRA and CDR2 YSYEKL. As DNA, the CDR3 is TGCGCCAGCAGCCAAGAGGGACAATTGAGAGGCTACACCTTC. Amino acid sequence: CASSQEGQLRGYTF.

This clonotype appeared many times. This chain connects TRBV6-2 or TRBV6-3 to TRBJ1-5; D remains ambiguous. From germline, CDR1 is MNHEY and CDR2 SVGEGT. CDR3 length equals 13 residues. V was clipped by 2 bases and J by 2 bases, with 4 bases between them. DNA for the CDR3: TGTGCCAGCAGTTACGGTCGCAATCAGCCCCAGCATTTT. Encoded protein: CASSYGRNQPQHF.

The chain is built from TRBV6-2 or TRBV6-3 and TRBJ2-7; 7 bases match TRBD2. The CDR3 covers 18 residues. Germline trimming cut 8 bases from V and 5 bases from J; bases unmatched to any gene: 24. Germline CDR1 and CDR2: MNHEY and SVGEGT. The DNA for the CDR3 is TGTGCCAGCGGAACCGACGTCTTGGAAACAGCGGGGTGGGACGAGCAGTACGTC. Protein product: CASGTDVLETAGWDEQYV.

The rearrangement joins TRBV24-1 to TRBJ1-5; D uncertain. The V end was cut by 5 bases, the J end by 1 base, with 2 bases between. CDR1 and CDR2 from the germline V gene are KGHDR and SFDVKD. The CDR3 is 12 amino acids. In DNA, the CDR3 is TGTGCCACCAGTGGAAGCAATCAGCCCCAGCATTTT. This gives the protein CATSGSNQPQHF.

This clonotype came up a few times. This chain links TRBV7-9 with TRBJ2-3; possibly TRBD1 or TRBD2 for D (5 bases each). The length of the CDR3 is 13 residues. Germline CDR1 and CDR2: SEHNR and FQNEAQ (reference sequence). V lost 5 bases to trimming and J lost 6 bases, with 12 bases between them. The CDR3 here is CASSPLGRDTQYF. The CDR3 DNA sequence: TGTGCCAGCAGCCCCTTGGGACGTGATACGCAGTATTTT.

This clonotype turned up a few times. The chain has TRBV7-8 and TRBJ2-2; TRBD1 matches 8 bases. CDR3 length: 16 amino acids. Germline CDR1 reads SGHVS; CDR2 reads FQNEAQ. V dropped 1 base and J dropped 6; count of bases not matched to a gene: 7. This CDR3 is CASSLVPGTGPGELFF. CDR3 nucleotide sequence: TGTGCCAGCAGCTTAGTTCCCGGGACAGGCCCCGGGGAGCTGTTTTTT. Based on the CDR3 plus reference TRBV7-8 and TRBJ2-2, the full variable domain is GAGVSQSPRYKVAKRGQDVALRCDPISGHVSLFWYQQALGQGPEFLTYFQNEAQLDKSGLPSDRFFAERPEGSVSTLKIQRTQQEDSAVYLCASSLVPGTGPGELFFGEGSRLTVL.

This rearrangement joins TRBV15 to TRBJ2-3, with a possible D match to TRBD1 (6 bases). Germline V lookup: CDR1 LNHNV, CDR2 YYDKDF (reference sequence). V was trimmed by 5 bases and J by 1 base, leaving 16 bases between them. The length of the CDR3 is 16 residues. The CDR3 sequence: CATSGSPGHRTDTQYF. In nucleotides, the CDR3 is TGTGCCACCAGCGGATCCCCGGGACACCGCACAGATACGCAGTATTTT.

This clonotype was observed a few times. The chain joins TRBV10-3 to TRBJ2-3; possibly TRBD2 for D (6 bases). Germline assignment: CDR1 ENHRY and CDR2 SYGVKD. The length of the CDR3 is 12 residues. The germline V and J ends were trimmed by 6 bases and 4 bases, with 8 bases remaining between them. In DNA, the CDR3 is TGTGCCATCAGCGGGGACTCAGATACGCAGTATTTT. Its translation: CAISGDSDTQYF.

The chain links TRBV5-1 to TRBJ2-2; D may be TRBD1 (6 bases). The CDR3 is 17 residues long. The germline V gene has CDR1 SGHRS and CDR2 YFSETQ. The V end was cut by 0 bases, the J end by 1 base, with 13 bases between. CDR3 DNA: TGCGCCAGCAGCTTGGGGGTGACAGGCCTGAACACCGGGGAGCTGTTTTTT. This encodes CASSLGVTGLNTGELFF.

This clonotype showed up just a few times. The chain combines TRBV12-3 or TRBV12-4 with TRBJ2-3; 7 bases align to TRBD2. Losses at the gene ends were 5 bases for V and 2 bases for J; bases not matched to a gene: 13. The CDR3 consists of 17 residues. In DNA, the CDR3 is TGTGCCAGCAGTCGTGATTTCGGTCGGGGGGACACAGATACGCAGTATTTT. Its translation is CASSRDFGRGDTDTQYF.

The V and J genes are TRBV7-9 and TRBJ1-2; D is uncertain. The CDR3 covers 12 residues. V was clipped by 5 bases and J by 8 bases, with 12 bases between them. Germline-derived CDR1 and CDR2 are SEHNR and FQNEAQ (reference sequence). The chain's CDR3 is CASSRITDGYTF. Here the CDR3 DNA reads TGTGCCAGCAGCCGGATAACCGACGGCTACACCTTC.

This chain joins TRBV21-1 and TRBJ1-2; the DNA was not used to check the table's D call, TRBD1. TRBV21-1 is a recognized pseudogene. The CDR3 runs 12 residues. The CDR3: CAIQGGHYGYTF. The CDR3 DNA reads TGTGCCATTCAGGGGGGGCACTATGGCTACACCTTC.

This chain links TRBV27 with TRBJ2-7, with TRBD2 matching over 8 bases. V lost 8 bases and J lost 3; bases outside the gene matches: 9. The CDR3 spans 14 residues. Per the germline V gene, CDR1 is MNHEY and CDR2 is SMNVEV (reference sequence). The CDR3 spells CASSQVGGVYEQYF. The CDR3 DNA reads TGTGCCAGCTCTCAAGTCGGGGGGGTCTACGAGCAGTACTTC.